Reported below is one T cell receptor beta chain. Sequencing was performed with immunoSEQ multiplex PCR; in TCRdb, only in-frame clones are kept and a portion is missing. Among 200,000 to 300,000 clones listed, roughly 82% were seen once. This sample was included in a study of blood T cell repertoires in COVID-19. Study details: Acute and convalescent COVID-19 specimens originated in the United States, Italy and Spain.

Unmatched junction bases numbered 3, after V lost 6 bases and J lost 2 bases. Germline lookup yields CDR1 GTSNPN and CDR2 SVGIG (reference sequence). The CDR3 spans 13 residues. The chain recombines TRBV30 with TRBJ1-5; TRBD1 matches at 8 bases. The clonotype was recovered from a woman aged 70-85 years with acute or convalescent COVID-19. Sequencing input: peripheral blood. The CDR3 sequence: CACSGGGNQPQHF. CDR3 coding DNA: TGTGCCTGTTCAGGGGGCGGCAATCAGCCCCAGCATTTT.